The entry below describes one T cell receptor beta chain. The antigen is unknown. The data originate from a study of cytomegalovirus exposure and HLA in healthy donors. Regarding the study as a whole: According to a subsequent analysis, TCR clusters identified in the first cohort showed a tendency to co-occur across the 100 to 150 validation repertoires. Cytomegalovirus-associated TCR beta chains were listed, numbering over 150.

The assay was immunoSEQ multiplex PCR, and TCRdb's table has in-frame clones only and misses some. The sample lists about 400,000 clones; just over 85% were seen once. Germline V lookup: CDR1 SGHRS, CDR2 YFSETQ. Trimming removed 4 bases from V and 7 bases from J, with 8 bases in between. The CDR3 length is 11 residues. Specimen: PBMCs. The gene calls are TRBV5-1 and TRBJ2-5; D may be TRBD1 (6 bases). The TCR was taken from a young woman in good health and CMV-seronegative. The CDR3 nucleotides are TGCGCCAGCAGCGGACAGACGACCCAGTACTTC. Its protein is CASSGQTTQYF.